What follows are 4 T cell receptor beta chains derived from one specimen sequenced in a study of shared clonotypes between healthy human individuals. Repertoires were generated with immunoSEQ multiplex PCR, while TCRdb's copy carries only in-frame clones and drops some. This sample has about 2 million clones, with about 94% found just once. In the naive CD8 group, cells lacked CD45RO and were positively selected for CCR7, so terminally differentiated effector memory CD45RA+ cells were left out. Sequenced sample: naive CD8+ T cells sorted from blood. These receptors were taken from a man aged 18 to 29 in good health.

A remark on this clone: This sample also contains other DNA sequences that code for the same CDR3. The rearrangement joins TRBV6-5 to TRBJ2-2; D could derive from TRBD1 or TRBD2 (5 bases each). Germline values: CDR1 MNHEY, CDR2 SVGAGI. V lost 4 bases and J lost 1, with 7 bases in between. The CDR3 has 14 residues. The DNA for the CDR3 is TGTGCCAGCAGTTTGGGGGAGAACACCGGGGAGCTGTTTTTT. Protein sequence: CASSLGENTGELFF.

This chain uses TRBV13 with TRBJ2-1; perhaps TRBD2 as D (6 bases). The CDR3 has 15 amino acids. Looked up from germline, CDR1 is PRHDT and CDR2 is FYEKMQ (reference sequence). Trimming shortened V by 3 bases and J by 3 bases, and 12 bases separated the two germline ends. In nucleotides, the CDR3 is TGTGCCAGCAGCTTGGACTACCTAGACTACAATGAGCAGTTCTTC. This encodes CASSLDYLDYNEQFF.

A note on this clone: This specimen includes other DNA sequences encoding the same CDR3. The chain carries TRBV7-2 and TRBJ2-7; 9 bases align to TRBD1. V lost 2 bases, J lost 7 bases, and 6 bases stayed unmatched. The V gene's germline CDR1 is SGHTA and CDR2 FQGNSA. The CDR3 runs 14 residues. CDR3 loop: CASSLPGTGYEQYF. Written as DNA, the CDR3 is TGTGCCAGCAGCTTACCCGGGACAGGGTATGAGCAGTACTTC.

This clone was recorded once. The identical CDR3 is also encoded by other nucleotide sequences in the sample. This chain connects TRBV27 to TRBJ1-5, with TRBD1 matching over 10 bases. Trimming at V came to 6 bases and at J to 4 bases, leaving 3 bases not matched to a gene. Per the germline V gene, CDR1 is MNHEY and CDR2 is SMNVEV (reference sequence). The CDR3 has 14 residues. The CDR3: CASSPDRGNQPQHF. In DNA form, the CDR3 reads TGTGCCAGCAGCCCGGACAGGGGGAATCAGCCCCAGCATTTT.